A single sample is the source of the 15 T cell receptor beta chains below, sequenced in a study of T cell clones after liver transplantation. Clones were sequenced by immunoSEQ multiplex PCR, and TCRdb holds only the in-frame ones, with some missing. The data show 85,000 to 130,000 clones, roughly four fifths seen once. This specimen consisted of CD4+ T cells from blood, obtained before liver transplant. The receptors here all came from a human donor who received a liver transplant.

This clone was seen a few times. The rearrangement links TRBV19 to TRBJ1-1; 10 bases match TRBD1. Germline CDR1 and CDR2: LNHDA and SQIVND (reference sequence). The CDR3 totals 15 residues. The V and J ends lost 8 bases and 1 base, in that order; junction bases with no gene match: 7. The CDR3 sequence: CASHRTGGSNTEAFF. Here the CDR3 DNA reads TGTGCCAGTCATCGGACAGGGGGATCGAACACTGAAGCTTTCTTT.

The V and J genes are TRBV5-1 and TRBJ2-5, with a weak D call TRBD1 (6 bases). The CDR3 is 15 amino acids. Trimming took off 1 base at V and 5 bases at J, with 15 bases between the two ends. Germline CDR1 is SGHRS and CDR2 is YFSETQ. The CDR3 sequence is CASSLQTGGLETQYF. CDR3 coding DNA: TGCGCCAGCAGCTTGCAGACAGGCGGCCTGGAGACCCAGTACTTC.

The chain joins TRBV10-3 to TRBJ2-7, with 7 bases that match TRBD1. Germline CDR1 is ENHRY and CDR2 is SYGVKD. Trimming removed 10 bases from V and 3 bases from J; junction bases left unmatched: 9. The CDR3 is 13 residues long. The CDR3 coding sequence is TGTGCCACCACAGGGGTTACTAGCTACGAGCAGTACTTC. The encoded protein is CATTGVTSYEQYF.

The rearrangement links TRBV6-1 to TRBJ2-7; D not certain. V was clipped by 4 bases and J by 3 bases, with 10 bases between them. Germline assignment: CDR1 MNHNS and CDR2 SASEGT. The CDR3 contains 13 residues. The CDR3, as DNA: TGTGCCAGCAGTGGGGCGCGAATCTACGAGCAGTACTTC. Its protein product is CASSGARIYEQYF.

This chain links TRBV5-1 with TRBJ2-1; TRBD1 agrees at 10 bases. This CDR3 has 16 residues. J was trimmed by 8 bases and V by 0 bases; bases with no gene match: 8. The germline V gene has CDR1 SGHRS and CDR2 YFSETQ. CDR3 coding DNA: TGCGCCAGCAGCTTGGTTCCTGGACAGGGGGTAGATGAGCAGTTCTTC. Amino acid sequence: CASSLVPGQGVDEQFF.

This clone was seen a handful of times. The chain carries TRBV7-9 and TRBJ1-5; 9 bases are shared with TRBD1. Germline CDR1 reads SEHNR; CDR2 reads FQNEAQ (reference sequence). The CDR3 covers 17 residues. With V trimmed by 1 base and J by 7 bases, 11 bases remained unmatched. The DNA for the CDR3 is TGTGCCAGCAGCTTAGGAGGCATACAGGGGGCAACCCAGCCCCAGCATTTT. Amino acids: CASSLGGIQGATQPQHF. The whole variable domain, filled in from reference TRBV7-9 and TRBJ1-5, reads DTGVSQNPRHKITKRGQNVTFRCDPISEHNRLYWYRQTLGQGPEFLTYFQNEAQLEKSRLLSDRFSAERPKGSFSTLEIQRTEQGDSAMYLCASSLGGIQGATQPQHFGDGTRLSIL.

This sequence joins TRBV5-1 and TRBJ1-5; 9 bases are a match to TRBD1. The germline V gene has CDR1 SGHRS and CDR2 YFSETQ. CDR3 length: 14 amino acids. The J segment lost 7 bases and the V segment lost 4 bases, leaving 6 bases of the junction unmatched. CDR3 DNA: TGCGCCAGCAGCACTGGGACAGGGCGACAGCCCCAGCATTTT. Translation: CASSTGTGRQPQHF.

The rearrangement links TRBV5-4 to TRBJ1-2, with 9 nucleotides matching TRBD1. Germline assignment: CDR1 SGHNT and CDR2 YYREEE (reference sequence). The CDR3 has 14 residues. Trimming at V came to 0 bases and at J to 8 bases, leaving 5 bases not matched to a gene. DNA for the CDR3: TGTGCCAGCAGCTTGGCCGGGACAGGGCACGGCTACACCTTC. Protein sequence: CASSLAGTGHGYTF.

This clone has just a few counts. The chain is built from TRBV10-3 and TRBJ2-1; 7 bases map to TRBD1. This CDR3 region has 14 residues. V shed 3 bases, J shed 4 bases, and the junction held 3 bases outside the gene matches. Germline V gives CDR1 ENHRY, CDR2 SYGVKD. As DNA, the CDR3 is TGTGCCATCAGTGAAGGACAGGATTACAATGAGCAGTTCTTC. Its translation is CAISEGQDYNEQFF.

This chain connects TRBV7-9 to TRBJ2-7, with a possible D match to TRBD2 (6 bases). Germline V gene sequence: CDR1 SEHNR, CDR2 FQNEAQ (reference sequence). Between the trimmed V and J ends, which lost 4 bases and 4 bases, there was a span of 8 bases. The CDR3 is 12 amino acids. In DNA form, the CDR3 reads TGTGCCAGCAGCTCGGGAGTATACGAGCAGTACTTC. Translated: CASSSGVYEQYF. The full variable domain, in which reference TRBV7-9 and TRBJ2-7 provide the parts outside the CDR3, is DTGVSQNPRHKITKRGQNVTFRCDPISEHNRLYWYRQTLGQGPEFLTYFQNEAQLEKSRLLSDRFSAERPKGSFSTLEIQRTEQGDSAMYLCASSSGVYEQYFGPGTRLTVT.

The CDR3 nucleotides read TGTGCCAGCAGCTTCGGCCATCAGCCCCAGCATTTT. Amino acids: CASSFGHQPQHF. V gene TRBV7-2 combines with J gene TRBJ1-5; D gene uncertain. The CDR3 is made up of 12 amino acids. Germline loops: CDR1 SGHTA, CDR2 FQGNSA. V shed 3 bases and J shed 5 bases, with 5 bases lying between them.

J is TRBJ1-1 and V is TRBV10-1; 8 nucleotides agree with TRBD1. Per germline, CDR1 WNHNN and CDR2 SYGVQD (reference sequence). V lost 5 bases to trimming and J lost 1 base; unmatched junction nucleotides: 3. CDR3 size: 14 residues. The CDR3 DNA is TGCGCCAGCAGTCCCGGGACAGGGAACACTGAAGCTTTCTTT. This gives the protein CASSPGTGNTEAFF.

V gene TRBV28 combines with J gene TRBJ2-7; the D gene is possibly TRBD1 (6 bases). The length of the CDR3 is 12 residues. Trimming cost V 7 bases and J 4 bases, with 11 bases left between them. In germline, CDR1 is MDHEN, CDR2 SYDVKM. The CDR3 DNA follows: TGTGCCAGCAAAGGGGGTCTATACGAGCAGTACTTC. Translated: CASKGGLYEQYF.

The V call is TRBV6-5, the J call TRBJ1-1; 10 bases are shared with TRBD1. Germline loops: CDR1 MNHEY, CDR2 SVGAGI. J lost 7 bases, V lost 3 bases, and 11 bases had no gene match. CDR3 length: 16 residues. The CDR3 DNA reads as TGTGCCAGCAGTTATTTCGGACAGGGGGATGGATTTGAAGCTTTCTTT. As protein: CASSYFGQGDGFEAFF.

In its sample, this clone was seen a few times. This sequence joins TRBV2 and TRBJ2-2, with D possibly TRBD1 on 6 matching bases. Trimming removed 2 bases from V and 4 bases from J, with 14 bases in between. CDR1 is SNHLY, CDR2 FYNNEI, per germline. This CDR3 has 16 amino acids. CDR3 residues: CASSENRVSSTGELFF. The CDR3 DNA reads as TGTGCCAGCAGTGAAAACAGGGTGTCAAGCACCGGGGAGCTGTTTTTT.